These T cell receptor beta chains were read from a single sample in a study of T cell clones after liver transplantation. The data were produced by immunoSEQ multiplex PCR, yet TCRdb's version contains in-frame clones alone and is incomplete. The sample has tens of thousands of clones, 71% seen once. The sequencing used CD4+ T cells from blood, collected before liver transplant. These receptors came from a human donor who received a liver transplant. Each CDR3 is given with its conserved first and last residue. Each record gives: J gene, clone size, V gene, D gene, CDR3 DNA, CDR3 protein. A D gene is named only where the DNA matches it firmly. Expanded clones are given a class, and other clones once, few, many or no size at all.

>TRBJ2-3|-|TRBV7-2|-
TGTGCCAGCAGCCCCCGTTTTGGCACAGATACGCAGTATTTT
CASSPRFGTDTQYF
>TRBJ1-6|-|TRBV28|TRBD1
TGTGCCAGCAGTTTCAGGGACAGGGGGCTAGTTGATTCACCCCTCCACTTT
CASSFRDRGLVDSPLHF
>TRBJ1-1|once|TRBV7-6|TRBD1
TGTGCCAGCAGCTTACTCCAGAGCACAGGGGTTTTACCTGAAGCTTTCTTT
CASSLLQSTGVLPEAFF
>TRBJ2-7|-|TRBV10-3|-
TGTGCCATCAGTGAGGGGGCAGAATACGAGCAGTACTTC
CAISEGAEYEQYF
>TRBJ2-3|-|TRBV4-1|TRBD2
TGCGCCAGCAGCCAAGACCCTAACTGGGCGGGGGTGGGAGATACGCAGTATTTT
CASSQDPNWAGVGDTQYF
>TRBJ1-5|few|TRBV2|-
TGTGCCAGCAATGGGGGACGGGGGGGCAATCAGCCCCAGCATTTT
CASNGGRGGNQPQHF
>TRBJ1-5|-|TRBV10-2|TRBD1
TGCGCCAGCAGGTCTGACCGGGACAGAAGAAATCAGCCCCAGCATTTT
CASRSDRDRRNQPQHF
>TRBJ2-3|once|TRBV6-1|TRBD1
TGTGCCAGCCACAGGGGACGCACAGATACGCAGTATTTT
CASHRGRTDTQYF
>TRBJ2-1|-|TRBV6-4|-
TGTGCCAGCAGTGAAAACAGGGATACTGAGCAGTTCTTC
CASSENRDTEQFF
>TRBJ1-2|-|TRBV29-1|-
TGCAGCGTTGGTACTGGAGGGGTAGGCTACACCTTC
CSVGTGGVGYTF
>TRBJ2-3|-|TRBV28|TRBD2
TGTGCCAGCAGGGCGGGGGATCGCACAGATACGCAGTATTTT
CASRAGDRTDTQYF
>TRBJ2-7|once|TRBV6-6|TRBD2
TGTGCCAGCAGTTACCCCCTGACGGGGGGCTACGAGCAGTACTTC
CASSYPLTGGYEQYF
>TRBJ1-6|-|TRBV28|-
TGTGCCAGCAGAGGGGCTAGCTCCTATAATTCACCCCTCCACTTT
CASRGASSYNSPLHF
>TRBJ2-1|-|TRBV5-6|TRBD2
TGTGCCAGCAGCCCAAGGACTAGCGGGGGTGAGCAGTTCTTC
CASSPRTSGGEQFF
>TRBJ1-6|-|TRBV5-1|-
TGCGCCAGCAGCGCCACAGGGCCCCCTCTTAATTCACCCCTCCACTTT
CASSATGPPLNSPLHF
>TRBJ2-3|-|TRBV11-3|TRBD2
TGTGCCAGCAGTACGGGGGGACGGGGCACAGATACGCAGTATTTT
CASSTGGRGTDTQYF
>TRBJ1-2|once|TRBV30|TRBD1
TGTGCCTGGGCCGGACAGGGGGTAGGCTATGGCTACACCTTC
CAWAGQGVGYGYTF
>TRBJ2-3|-|TRBV5-5|TRBD2
TGTGCCAGCAGCTCATGGGGAGCGGGGGTCACAGATACGCAGTATTTT
CASSSWGAGVTDTQYF
>TRBJ1-2|-|TRBV7-2|-
TGTGCCAGCAGTCCCGACTATGGCTACACCTTC
CASSPDYGYTF
>TRBJ1-1|-|TRBV7-2|TRBD1
TGTGCCAGCAGCTTCCAGGGGGCAGGCACTGAAGCTTTCTTT
CASSFQGAGTEAFF
>TRBJ2-1|-|TRBV30|TRBD2
TGTGCCTGGAGTGTATACGGCGGCTTGGGACTAGCGGGGGGGCCCTCCTACAATGAGCAGTTCTTC
CAWSVYGGLGLAGGPSYNEQFF
>TRBJ2-1|-|TRBV6-5|TRBD2
TGTGCCAGCAGCGGGGGGGGCTCCTACAATGAGCAGTTCTTC
CASSGGGSYNEQFF
>TRBJ2-7|-|TRBV7-2|TRBD1
TGTGCCAGCAGCTTTTATTCACAGGGGTCCTACGAGCAGTACTTC
CASSFYSQGSYEQYF
>TRBJ2-1|-|TRBV7-9|TRBD1
TGTGCCAGCAGCCTATCACAGGGGGCTTCCTACAATGAGCAGTTCTTC
CASSLSQGASYNEQFF
>TRBJ2-3|-|TRBV18|-
TGTGCCAGCTCACCAATGGGGCAGAGCACAGATACGCAGTATTTT
CASSPMGQSTDTQYF
>TRBJ2-7|-|TRBV5-4|-
TGTGCCAGCAGCTTGGGTCCGTGGGCTGAGGGCAACTACGAGCAGTACTTC
CASSLGPWAEGNYEQYF
>TRBJ2-7|-|TRBV5-3|-
TGTGCCAGAAGCCCTGATATCCGGGGGAAGTACTTC
CARSPDIRGKYF
>TRBJ2-1|-|TRBV28|-
TGTGCCAGCAGAGGACTTTTGGCAATGTCACAACAGTTCTTC
CASRGLLAMSQQFF
>TRBJ2-6|once|TRBV7-2|-
TGTGCCAGCAGCTTAGTAGCCCTAGTTGGGGCCAACGTCCTGACTTTC
CASSLVALVGANVLTF
>TRBJ2-6|medium-sized|TRBV5-4|TRBD1
TGTGCCAGCAGCCCGGGACAGCCCTCTGGGGCCAACGTCCTGACTTTC
CASSPGQPSGANVLTF
>TRBJ2-1|many|TRBV9|-
TGTGCCAGCAGCGAAACTAGCCAGTGGGTCGATGAGCAGTTCTTC
CASSETSQWVDEQFF